The present T cell receptor (beta chain) was sequenced within a study of blood T cell repertoires in COVID-19. In the source study's methods: From reference gene primer amplification, estimates of nucleated cell counts were derived. Sequencing was performed with immunoSEQ multiplex PCR; in TCRdb, only in-frame clones are kept and a portion is missing. The V and J calls and clone size were taken over from that table, and D and trimming were inferred from the DNA. The table records about 220,000 clones, around 83% of them present only once. The V gene's germline CDR1 is LGHNA and CDR2 YNFKEQ. The CDR3 totals 13 residues. The ends were cut back, 0 bases at V and 5 bases at J, with 7 bases in the middle.

The receptor's source is a man over 45 with active or convalescent COVID-19. The sequenced sample was peripheral blood. V is TRBV4-2 and J is TRBJ1-1; no firm D call. CDR3 protein: CASSQDRRTEAFF. The DNA for the CDR3 is TGTGCCAGCAGCCAAGATAGGAGAACTGAAGCTTTCTTT.